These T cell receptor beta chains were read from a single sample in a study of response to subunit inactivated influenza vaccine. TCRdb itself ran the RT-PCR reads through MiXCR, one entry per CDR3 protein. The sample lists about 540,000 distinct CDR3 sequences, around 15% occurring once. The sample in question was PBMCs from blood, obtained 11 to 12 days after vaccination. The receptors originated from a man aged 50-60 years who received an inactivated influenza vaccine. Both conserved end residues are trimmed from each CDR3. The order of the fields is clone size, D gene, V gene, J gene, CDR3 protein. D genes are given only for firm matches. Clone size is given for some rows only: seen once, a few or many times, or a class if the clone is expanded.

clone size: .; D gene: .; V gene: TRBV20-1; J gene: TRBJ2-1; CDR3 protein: RLGRGENEQF
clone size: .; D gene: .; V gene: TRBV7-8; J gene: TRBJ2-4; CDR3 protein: ASSLEPYGKNIQY
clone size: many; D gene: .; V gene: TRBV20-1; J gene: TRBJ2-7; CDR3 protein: SVKPGATHYEQY
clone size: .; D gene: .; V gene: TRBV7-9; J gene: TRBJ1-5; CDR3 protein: ASSFEGFGNQPQH
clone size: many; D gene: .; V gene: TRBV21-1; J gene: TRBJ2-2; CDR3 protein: ASSKNLAEYDTGELF
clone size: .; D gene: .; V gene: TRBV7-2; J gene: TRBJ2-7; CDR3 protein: ASSRLADSYEQY
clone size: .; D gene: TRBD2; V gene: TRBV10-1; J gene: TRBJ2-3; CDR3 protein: ASSGKSGSNVADTQY
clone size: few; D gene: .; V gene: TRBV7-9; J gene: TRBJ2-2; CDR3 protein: ASSTQPPGELF
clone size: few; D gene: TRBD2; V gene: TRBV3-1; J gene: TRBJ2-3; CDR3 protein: ASSQDIRLAGGPGTDTQY
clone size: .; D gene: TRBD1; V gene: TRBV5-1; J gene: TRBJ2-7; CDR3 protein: ASTPRPGQSSYEQY
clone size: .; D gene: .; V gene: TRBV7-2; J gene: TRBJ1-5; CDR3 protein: ASSPRSGPQPQH
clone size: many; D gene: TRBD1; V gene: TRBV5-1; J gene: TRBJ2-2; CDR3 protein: ASSLTGDPAITGELF
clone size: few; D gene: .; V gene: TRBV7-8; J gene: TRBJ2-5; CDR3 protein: ASSQGHQETQY
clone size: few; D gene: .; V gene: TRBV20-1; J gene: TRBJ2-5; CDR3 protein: SAADSVMAYQETQY
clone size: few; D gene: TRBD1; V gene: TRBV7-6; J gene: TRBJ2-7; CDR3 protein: ASSQYDRGLHEQY
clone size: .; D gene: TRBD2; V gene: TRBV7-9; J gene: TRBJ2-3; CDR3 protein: ASSVLLALTDTQY
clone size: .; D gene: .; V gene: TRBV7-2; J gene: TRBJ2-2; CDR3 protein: ASSLQGTRNTGKLF
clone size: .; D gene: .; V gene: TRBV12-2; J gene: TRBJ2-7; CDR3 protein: ASRPQGVSEQY
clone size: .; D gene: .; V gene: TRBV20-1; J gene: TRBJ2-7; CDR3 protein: SARDGGTYEQY
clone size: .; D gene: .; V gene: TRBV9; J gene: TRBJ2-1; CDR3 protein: ASSVDIRSYNEQF
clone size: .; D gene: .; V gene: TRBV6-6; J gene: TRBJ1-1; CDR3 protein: ASSSPSTEAF
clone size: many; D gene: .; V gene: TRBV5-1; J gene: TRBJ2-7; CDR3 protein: ASSIGPGSYEQY
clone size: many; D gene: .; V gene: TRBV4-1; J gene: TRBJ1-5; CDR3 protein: ASSQDDRTGNQPQH
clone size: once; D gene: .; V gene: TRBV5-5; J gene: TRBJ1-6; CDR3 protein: ASSPQGGPNSPLH
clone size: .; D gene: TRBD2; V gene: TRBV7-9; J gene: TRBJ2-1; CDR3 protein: ASSPQTGLIGFNEQF
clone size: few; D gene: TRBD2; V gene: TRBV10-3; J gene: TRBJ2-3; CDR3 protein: AISARGESSTDTQY
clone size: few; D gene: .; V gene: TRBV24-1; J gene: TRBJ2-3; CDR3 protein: ATSDPGQPGTDTQY
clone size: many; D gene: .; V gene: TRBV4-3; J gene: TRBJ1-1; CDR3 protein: ASSQEPNTEAF
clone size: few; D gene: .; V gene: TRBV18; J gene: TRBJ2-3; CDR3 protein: ASSRKGSTDTQY
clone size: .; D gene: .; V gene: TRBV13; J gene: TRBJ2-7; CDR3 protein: ASSLVVATGMEQY
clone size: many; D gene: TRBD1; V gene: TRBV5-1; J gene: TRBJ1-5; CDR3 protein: ASSLEGTGSQPQH
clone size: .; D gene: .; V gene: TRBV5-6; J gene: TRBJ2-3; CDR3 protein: ASSRDSRTDTQY
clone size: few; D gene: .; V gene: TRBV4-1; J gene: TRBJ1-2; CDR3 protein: ASSHGAENNYGYT
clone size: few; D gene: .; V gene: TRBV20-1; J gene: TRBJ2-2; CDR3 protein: SARVPQENTGELF
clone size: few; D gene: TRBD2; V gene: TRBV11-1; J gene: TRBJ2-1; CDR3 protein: ASSLGLAGGGVF
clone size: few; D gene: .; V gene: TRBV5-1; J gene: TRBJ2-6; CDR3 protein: ASSLDGTSGANVLT
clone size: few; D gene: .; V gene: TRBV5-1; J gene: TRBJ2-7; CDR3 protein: ASSPTFNQGTYEQY